One sample yielded the 8 T cell receptor beta chains listed below, sequenced in a study of regulatory T cells in long-lasting Graves disease. Time point here: persistent/refractory GD, antithyroid drugs over 5 years with positive TRAb. PBMCs provided the RNA from which the TCR library was made. Researchers made TCR beta libraries by using iRepertoire HTBI primers and running Arm-PCR on CDR3 regions. TCRdb re-analysed the multiplex PCR reads in MiXCR, keeping a single row per CDR3 protein. Of around 510,000 distinct CDR3 sequences listed, more than 20% are singletons. The material was peripheral blood mononuclear cells (PBMCs), obtained when the disease was refractory, from a patient treated with antithyroid drugs. These receptors all stem from a female donor with Graves disease.

V and J are TRBV4-1 and TRBJ1-4; D gene uncertain. CDR1 is MGHRA and CDR2 is YSYEKL in the germline V gene. The V gene lost 2 bases and the J gene lost 10 bases, with 17 bases spanning the gap. There are 15 residues in the CDR3. CDR3 region: CASSQFPVLVGKLFF. The CDR3, as DNA: TGCGCCAGCAGCCAATTTCCAGTCCTGGTCGGAAAACTGTTTTTT.

The chain uses TRBV27 and TRBJ2-7; 12 nucleotides match TRBD2. V was clipped by 3 bases and J by 1 base; unmatched bases: 7. This CDR3 is 17 amino acids long. Germline V gives CDR1 MNHEY, CDR2 SMNVEV (reference sequence). CDR3 protein: CASSFTGLAGLSYEQYF. The CDR3 nucleotides read TGTGCCAGCAGTTTTACAGGACTAGCGGGATTATCCTACGAGCAGTACTTC.

This chain connects TRBV6-1 to TRBJ2-1; 7 bases agree with TRBD2. Germline assignment: CDR1 MNHNS and CDR2 SASEGT. Trimming at V came to 7 bases and at J to 2 bases, leaving 11 bases not matched to a gene. The length of the CDR3 is 16 residues. The CDR3 sequence is CASTQRASGPYNEQFF. CDR3 DNA: TGTGCCAGCACCCAGCGTGCTAGCGGACCCTACAATGAGCAGTTCTTC.

This clonotype showed up just a few times. This CDR3 fails to terminate in the conserved phenylalanine or tryptophan, so it likely reflects a read error. The chain recombines TRBV7-3 with TRBJ2-1; 10 bases fit TRBD2. V dropped 5 bases and J dropped 2; count of bases not matched to a gene: 3. The CDR3 extends over 15 amino acids. Per the germline V gene, CDR1 is SGHTA and CDR2 is FQGTGA. The CDR3 nucleotides read TGTGCCAGCAGCGTAGCGGGAGGCACCTACAATGAGCAGTTCCTC. Protein: CASSVAGGTYNEQFL.

This clonotype appeared many times. The chain links TRBV6-5 to TRBJ2-2, with D possibly TRBD1 on 6 matching bases. CDR3 size: 14 residues. The germline V gene has CDR1 MNHEY and CDR2 SVGAGI. Trimming took off 4 bases at V and 6 bases at J, with 12 bases between the two ends. The chain's CDR3 is CASSSHWTAGELFF. CDR3 sequence (DNA): TGTGCCAGCAGTTCGCATTGGACAGCCGGGGAGCTGTTTTTT.

In the case of this clonotype: Since a much larger clone is just one base distant, this may be a read error. CDR3 sequence reads: CASSLAHGRTRERLFF. The DNA of the CDR3 is TGTGCCAGCAGCTTAGCGCATGGCAGGACGAGGGAAAGACTGTTTTTT. The V call is TRBV7-9, the J call TRBJ1-4; no clear D. Germline V gene sequence: CDR1 SEHNR, CDR2 FQNEAQ (reference sequence). The CDR3 is made up of 16 amino acids.

The sample holds many counts of this clonotype. The genes are TRBV20-1 and TRBJ2-7; possibly TRBD2 for D (5 bases). The CDR3 spans 13 residues. The ends were cut back, 7 bases at V and 0 bases at J, with 13 bases in the middle. The germline CDR1 and CDR2 sequences are DFQATT and SNEGSKA (reference sequence). The CDR3 loop reads CSVDVRDSYEQYF. The CDR3 DNA reads as TGCAGTGTAGACGTACGGGACTCCTACGAGCAGTACTTC.

About this clonotype: Since a much larger clone is just one base distant, this may be a read error. The chain carries TRBV12-3 or TRBV12-4 and TRBJ2-7; D remains unclear. The CDR3 has 12 amino acids. CDR3: CAGSFDGYEQYF. The CDR3 DNA reads as TGTGCCGGCAGTTTCGACGGGTACGAGCAGTACTTC.